This TCR beta chain appears in the sequencing data of a study of shared clonotypes between healthy human individuals. Study results and caveats: Researchers sampled only blood; tissue repertoires likely differ.

Points on this clone: The antigen remains unidentified.

Germline values: CDR1 WNHNN, CDR2 SYGVQD (reference sequence). The length of the CDR3 is 15 residues. V gave up 5 bases and J gave up 1 base; unmatched junction bases: 3. Produced via immunoSEQ multiplex PCR; TCRdb's table is partial and in-frame only. The sample yields about 470,000 clones, about 76% seen once. The receptor's source is a woman aged 40 to 55 in good health. Some clones in this sample may be carry-over from other donors' samples. Sequenced material: PBMCs. V usage is TRBV10-1 and J usage is TRBJ2-2; 8 nucleotides align to TRBD1. In DNA form, the CDR3 reads TGCGCCAGCAGTCCCGGGACAGGGAACACCGGGGAGCTGTTTTTT. Translated, it gives CASSPGTGNTGELFF.